A selection of T cell receptor beta chains follows, all from one sample in a study of CD8 T cells in ankylosing spondylitis. TCRdb reprocessed the 5' RACE reads with MiXCR, giving one entry per CDR3 protein. The table records 200,000 or so distinct CDR3 sequences, around a quarter of them present only once. Specimen: blood, either unsorted or a sorted T cell fraction (not recorded which). The receptors stem from a male donor with ankylosing spondylitis or in good health (not recorded which). Each CDR3 is given with its conserved first and last residue. A D gene is named only where the DNA matches it firmly. A clone size is listed for some rows: how often the clone was seen (once, few, many), or a class if it is expanded.

CDR3 DNA	CDR3 protein	D gene	clone size	V gene	J gene
TGTGCCAGCACCGAGACAGGCTACTCTGGGGCCAACGTCCTGACTTTC	CASTETGYSGANVLTF	-	-	TRBV5-6	TRBJ2-6
TGCGCCAGCAGCCTGGGACTAGTCGCGTCCTACAATGAGCAGTTCTTC	CASSLGLVASYNEQFF	TRBD2	many	TRBV5-1	TRBJ2-1
TGTGCCAGCAGTGGCAACTCCTACGAGCAGTACTTC	CASSGNSYEQYF	-	many	TRBV28	TRBJ2-7
TGTGCCAGCTCACCAATTGGGGGCCCCAATCAGCCCCAGCATTTT	CASSPIGGPNQPQHF	-	many	TRBV18	TRBJ1-5
TGCGCCAGCAGCCTGGCCCAGGGGTGGGATGAAAAACTGTTTTTT	CASSLAQGWDEKLFF	-	many	TRBV5-1	TRBJ1-4
TGTGCCAGCAGCCAGGCCGACAGGAACACTGAAGCTTTCTTT	CASSQADRNTEAFF	-	many	TRBV3-1	TRBJ1-1
TGCGCCAGCAGCTTGGAGCCATTAGAAGAGACCCAGTACTTC	CASSLEPLEETQYF	-	few	TRBV5-1	TRBJ2-5
TGTGCTAGTGGTTCAGGATATAATGAAAAACTGTTTTTT	CASGSGYNEKLFF	-	few	TRBV12-5	TRBJ1-4
TGTGCCAGCTCACCACTCGCAGGGGGCGAGGACGAGCAGTACTTC	CASSPLAGGEDEQYF	TRBD1	-	TRBV18	TRBJ2-7
TGCAGCTCAATGGGACTAGCAGACAGCACAGATACGCAGTATTTT	CSSMGLADSTDTQYF	TRBD2	few	TRBV29-1	TRBJ2-3
TGCAGTGCTAGGTCGGGGTTAGGCTATGGCTACACCTTC	CSARSGLGYGYTF	-	few	TRBV20-1	TRBJ1-2
TGTGCCAGCGCGCAGGCTGGGGCCAACGTCCTGACTTTC	CASAQAGANVLTF	-	few	TRBV28	TRBJ2-6
TGTGCCAGCAGCTTTACAGTGATCGACGAGCAGTACTTC	CASSFTVIDEQYF	-	many	TRBV5-5	TRBJ2-7
TGTGCCAGCAGTTACTCGGGGGTCCTTGCGACCGTGGACACCGGGGAGCTGTTTTTT	CASSYSGVLATVDTGELFF	-	many	TRBV6-5	TRBJ2-2
TGCGCCAGCAGCCAAGATCCTGCGGGAGTTAGGGAGACCCAGTACTTC	CASSQDPAGVRETQYF	TRBD2	-	TRBV4-1	TRBJ2-5